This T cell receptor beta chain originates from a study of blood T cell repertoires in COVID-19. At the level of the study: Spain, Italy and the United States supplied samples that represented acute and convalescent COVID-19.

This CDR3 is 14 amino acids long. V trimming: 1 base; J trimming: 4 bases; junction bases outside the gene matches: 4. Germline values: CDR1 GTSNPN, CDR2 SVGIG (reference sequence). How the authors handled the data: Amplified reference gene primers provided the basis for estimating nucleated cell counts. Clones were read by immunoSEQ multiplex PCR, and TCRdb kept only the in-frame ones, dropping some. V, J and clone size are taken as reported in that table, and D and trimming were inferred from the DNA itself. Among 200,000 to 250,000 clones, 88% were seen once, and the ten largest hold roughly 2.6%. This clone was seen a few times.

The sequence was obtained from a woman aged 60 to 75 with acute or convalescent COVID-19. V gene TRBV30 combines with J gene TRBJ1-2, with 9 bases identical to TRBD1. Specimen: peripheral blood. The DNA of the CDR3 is TGTGCCTGGAGTGCGGGACAGGGAAGCTATGGCTACACCTTC. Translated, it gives CAWSAGQGSYGYTF.